This TCR beta chain was captured in a study of healthy donors' naive CD4 and CD8 T cells. Looking at the study overall: All functional IMGT TCR alpha variants were covered by new primers.

Comment on this clonotype: Its antigen is undetermined.

Whole-study results and caveats: Negatively charged CDR3s marked CD8+ lineage; positively charged CDR3s marked CD4+ lineage. Bulk sequencing left alpha and beta chains unpaired.

Each TCR library used around 500 ng of total RNA and a linear amplification protocol. Per the authors' pipeline: Roughly 5 healthy donors contributed about 74,000 sequenced TCR alpha transcripts. TCRdb itself ran the reads through MiXCR, one entry per CDR3 protein. None of the V and J calls come from the authors' own analysis; TCRdb made them. This repertoire shows some 190,000 distinct CDR3 sequences, 65% to 75% found once; its top ten account for 2% to 2.5%. The V end lost 1 base, the J end lost 2 bases, and 9 bases lay between the germline ends. The CDR3 totals 14 residues. The germline gives CDR1 KGHSH, CDR2 LQKENI.

The sample comprised naive CD4+ and CD8+ T cells sorted from blood, pooled from several donors. The clonotype originates from a pool of human donors in good health; the sample pools cells from several healthy donors. V gene TRBV18 combines with J gene TRBJ2-7, with D possibly called TRBD1 or TRBD2 (5 bases each). For the CDR3, the DNA is TGTGCCAGCTCACCACGGACGGGGCCCTACGAGCAGTACGTC. Its translation: CASSPRTGPYEQYV.